The source of this T cell receptor (beta chain) is a study of CD8+ T cells in alopecia areata. General study findings and limits: Scalp sample sequencing also detects resident alphabeta T cells of normal skin.

Notes on this clone: The antigen is unknown.

Starting from PBMCs, sorting isolated CD4+ and CD8+ T cells. V shed 2 bases and J shed 4 bases, with 9 bases lying between them. From germline, CDR1 is MNHEY and CDR2 SVGAGI. The CDR3 runs 14 residues. The sequencing template was cDNA reverse transcribed from extracted RNA. Sequencing used immunoSEQ multiplex PCR; TCRdb keeps in-frame clones, though not all of them. The profile shows approximately 99,000 clones, under 65% of them singletons. Sequencing input: NKG2D-low CD8+ T cells sorted from blood. The clonotype originates from a human donor with alopecia areata. The chain is built from TRBV6-5 and TRBJ1-5; D possibly corresponds to TRBD1 (6 bases). DNA for the CDR3: TGTGCCAGCAGTTACAGGGGGTGGAATCAGCCCCAGCATTTT. Protein sequence: CASSYRGWNQPQHF.